Each of the 28 T cell receptor beta chains below was sequenced from the same sample in a study of cytomegalovirus exposure and HLA in healthy donors. 60 Vbeta and 13 Jbeta primers were used in PCR. Sequencing was performed with immunoSEQ multiplex PCR; in TCRdb, only in-frame clones are kept and a portion is missing. The data contain roughly 98,000 clones, roughly 76% of them singletons. The specimen was PBMCs. The receptors shown here come from a man aged 50-60 years in good health and CMV-seronegative.

The chain joins TRBV5-1 to TRBJ2-5; a weak D match, TRBD1 (6 bases). Trimming stripped 4 bases from V and 4 bases from J, with 14 bases between. The CDR3 contains 14 residues. The germline gives CDR1 SGHRS, CDR2 YFSETQ. DNA for the CDR3: TGCGCCAGCAGCACACGCACAGGGTTAGAGACCCAGTACTTC. This translates into CASSTRTGLETQYF.

This chain connects TRBV23-1 to TRBJ1-1; 12 bases fit TRBD1. TRBV23-1 is assigned to the ORF class and has an uncertain function. The trim removed 4 bases at V and 1 base at J, leaving 13 bases unmatched. The CDR3 consists of 19 residues. The CDR3 region has the DNA TGCGCCAGCAGTCCAGCGCACCGGGACAGGGGGCGTGGGAACACTGAAGCTTTCTTT. Translated: CASSPAHRDRGRGNTEAFF.

This clone was seen a handful of times. This sequence joins TRBV28 and TRBJ1-1, with a tentative D call TRBD1 (6 bases). The ends were cut back, 2 bases at V and 0 bases at J, with 13 bases in the middle. The CDR3 totals 16 residues. The germline V gene has CDR1 MDHEN and CDR2 SYDVKM. The CDR3 DNA is TGTGCCAGCAGTTTACGCCCTGACAGGATGAACACTGAAGCTTTCTTT. It specifies CASSLRPDRMNTEAFF.

This clone was counted a single time. The V call is TRBV6-1, the J call TRBJ2-1; tentative D call: TRBD1 (5 bases). V dropped 4 bases and J dropped 8 bases, with 12 bases sitting between them. There are 13 residues in the CDR3. Per the germline V gene, CDR1 is MNHNS and CDR2 is SASEGT. CDR3 in amino acids: CASSVRVWDEQFF. The CDR3, as DNA: TGTGCCAGCAGTGTCAGGGTTTGGGATGAGCAGTTCTTC.

The chain combines TRBV2 with TRBJ1-4; D gene ambiguous. CDR3 length equals 14 residues. The germline V gene encodes CDR1 SNHLY and CDR2 FYNNEI. V lost 3 bases, J lost 5 bases, and 10 bases lay in between. In nucleotides, the CDR3 is TGTGCCAGCAGTGAGAGACAAAGGAATGAAAAACTGTTTTTT. It yields the protein CASSERQRNEKLFF.

A few counts support this clone. The chain is built from TRBV6-1 and TRBJ2-7, with 9 bases aligning to TRBD1. This CDR3 is built from 13 residues. The ends lost 9 bases at V and 3 bases at J; junction bases unmatched: 6. Germline V gives CDR1 MNHNS, CDR2 SASEGT. The chain's CDR3 is CASLSGQGYEQYF. For the CDR3, the DNA is TGTGCCAGTCTATCGGGACAGGGCTACGAGCAGTACTTC.

This clone has only a few counts. This chain links TRBV4-3 with TRBJ2-7, with TRBD1 matching 9 bases. There are 15 residues in the CDR3. Germline V gene sequence: CDR1 LGHNA, CDR2 YSLEER. Trimming cost V 3 bases and J 3 bases; bases outside gene matches: 6. CDR3 nucleotides: TGCGCCAGCAGCCACATGACAGGGGGAAGCTACGAGCAGTACTTC. This encodes CASSHMTGGSYEQYF.

The J gene is TRBJ2-3, the V gene TRBV7-2; TRBD2 matches 7 bases. The germline V gene has CDR1 SGHTA and CDR2 FQGNSA. The length of the CDR3 is 15 residues. Germline trimming cut 5 bases from V and 0 bases from J; bases unmatched to any gene: 5. CDR3 in amino acids: CASSAGSGSTDTQYF. The DNA for the CDR3 is TGTGCCAGCAGCGCAGGTAGCGGGAGCACAGATACGCAGTATTTT. Using reference TRBV7-2 and TRBJ2-3 for the parts outside the CDR3, the full variable domain is GAGVSQSPSNKVTEKGKDVELRCDPISGHTALYWYRQSLGQGLEFLIYFQGNSAPDKSGLPSDRFSAERTGGSVSTLTIQRTQQEDSAVYLCASSAGSGSTDTQYFGPGTRLTVL.

This rearrangement joins TRBV7-6 to TRBJ2-7; TRBD1 matches 7 bases. The J segment lost 2 bases and the V segment lost 5 bases, leaving 9 bases of the junction unmatched. In germline, CDR1 is SGHVS, CDR2 FNYEAQ. There are 15 residues in the CDR3. The CDR3 sequence: CASSRDRESTYEQYF. CDR3 in DNA: TGTGCCAGCAGCCGCGACAGGGAGTCTACCTACGAGCAGTACTTC.

The chain combines TRBV25-1 with TRBJ1-2; TRBD1 is a possible D gene (6 bases). The CDR3 runs to 14 residues. Germline CDR1 and CDR2: MGHDK and SYGVNS. The V end was cut by 3 bases, the J end by 3 bases, with 11 bases between. As DNA, the CDR3 is TGTGCCAGCAGTGAGGTAGGGACATACTATGGCTACACCTTC. It is translated as CASSEVGTYYGYTF.

The chain has TRBV2 and TRBJ2-7, with 7 bases identical to TRBD2. This CDR3 comprises 15 residues. The J segment lost 6 bases and the V segment lost 2 bases, leaving 10 bases of the junction unmatched. CDR1 and CDR2 (germline): SNHLY, FYNNEI. DNA for the CDR3: TGTGCCAGCAGTGAACGGTGGGGAGGGATATTCGAGCAGTACTTC. This gives the protein CASSERWGGIFEQYF. Looking up the rest from reference TRBV2 and TRBJ2-7 gives the full variable domain: EPEVTQTPSHQVTQMGQEVILRCVPISNHLYFYWYRQILGQKVEFLVSFYNNEISEKSEIFDDQFSVERPDGSNFTLKIRSTKLEDSAMYFCASSERWGGIFEQYFGPGTRLTVT.

The rearrangement uses TRBV6-5 and TRBJ1-6; 8 bases align to TRBD1. The CDR3 loop spans 15 amino acids. Trimming cost V 4 bases and J 4 bases; bases outside gene matches: 3. CDR1 is MNHEY and CDR2 is SVGAGI in the germline V gene. The CDR3 sequence: CASSSTGGYNSPLHF. The CDR3 DNA reads TGTGCCAGCAGTTCCACAGGGGGGTATAATTCACCCCTCCACTTT.

The chain employs TRBV9 and TRBJ2-2; the D gene is possibly TRBD1 (7 bases). This CDR3 contains 16 residues. The germline CDR1 and CDR2 sequences are SGDLS and YYNGEE. V was shortened by 4 bases and J by 7 bases, with 20 bases between the two germline ends. The CDR3 DNA reads as TGTGCCAGCAGCCACAGAGTACCAGGGGGGATCGGGGAGCTGTTTTTT. Encoded protein: CASSHRVPGGIGELFF.

This clone was observed a few times. J is TRBJ1-2 and V is TRBV10-3; 7 nucleotides line up with TRBD1. The CDR3 covers 13 residues. V lost 7 bases and J lost 8; bases outside the gene matches: 10. The germline V gene has CDR1 ENHRY and CDR2 SYGVKD. DNA for the CDR3: TGTGCCATCACCAAAAAGGGACAGCCGGGCTACACCTTC. This sequence encodes CAITKKGQPGYTF.

The rearrangement joins TRBV27 to TRBJ2-2; 13 nucleotides match TRBD2. The V segment lost 6 bases and the J segment 0 bases; nucleotides outside the gene matches: 4. The CDR3 has 17 residues. CDR1 is MNHEY, CDR2 SMNVEV, per germline (reference sequence). The DNA of the CDR3 is TGTGCCAGCAGCCTCGGACTAGCGGGAGCGAACACCGGGGAGCTGTTTTTT. The encoded protein is CASSLGLAGANTGELFF.

The chain has TRBV19 and TRBJ1-3; TRBD1 is a possible D gene (6 bases). The CDR3 is made up of 14 amino acids. Germline CDR1 and CDR2: LNHDA and SQIVND (reference sequence). V lost 6 bases and J lost 2, with 11 bases in between. The CDR3 loop reads CASSRGLPGNTIYF. The CDR3 DNA follows: TGTGCCAGTAGCAGGGGCTTGCCTGGAAACACCATATATTTT.

This clone is a singleton in its sample. V usage is TRBV27 and J usage is TRBJ1-2, with TRBD1 as a possible D gene (5 bases). CDR3 size: 17 residues. Germline CDR1 MNHEY, CDR2 SMNVEV (reference sequence). V lost 0 bases, J lost 7 bases, and 21 bases lay in between. CDR3: CASSLSGAVGRGFGYTF. CDR3 nucleotides: TGTGCCAGCAGTTTATCAGGAGCCGTGGGGCGGGGATTTGGCTACACCTTC.

The chain employs TRBV19 and TRBJ1-3, with unresolved D. This CDR3 region has 15 residues. The ends were cut back, 5 bases at V and 10 bases at J, with 21 bases in the middle. Germline V gives CDR1 LNHDA, CDR2 SQIVND (reference sequence). The CDR3 loop is CASSVPGIPRGTIYF. The CDR3 DNA sequence: TGTGCCAGTAGTGTACCCGGGATCCCGCGCGGGACCATATATTTT.

The chain links TRBV27 to TRBJ2-3; 11 bases map to TRBD1. The CDR3 consists of 16 residues. The germline gives CDR1 MNHEY, CDR2 SMNVEV (reference sequence). V gave up 2 bases and J gave up 1 base; unmatched junction bases: 2. The CDR3 nucleotides are TGTGCCAGCAGTTTAGGGGGACAGGGGGGCACAGATACGCAGTATTTT. Its protein product is CASSLGGQGGTDTQYF.

V is TRBV7-2 and J is TRBJ1-5; no clear D gene. V lost 1 base, J lost 7 bases, and 14 bases lay in between. The CDR3 has 15 amino acids. CDR1 SGHTA and CDR2 FQGNSA come from the germline V gene. The CDR3 DNA is TGTGCCAGCAGCTTAGGAGCCACTAACGGCCAGCCCCAGCATTTT. Its translation is CASSLGATNGQPQHF.

This sequence joins TRBV29-1 and TRBJ2-3; possible D gene TRBD1, 6 bases. CDR1 is SQVTM and CDR2 is ANQGSEA in the germline V gene. This CDR3 has 14 amino acids. V lost 3 bases and J lost 1, with 11 bases in between. DNA for the CDR3: TGCAGCGTTGATGAGGGGGACGGCACAGATACGCAGTATTTT. This codes for CSVDEGDGTDTQYF.

CDR3 region: CASSQDTDSMNTEAFF. The CDR3 DNA reads as TGTGCCAGCAGCCAGGATACGGACAGTATGAACACTGAAGCTTTCTTT. The chain combines TRBV7-2 with TRBJ1-1; tentative D call: TRBD1 (6 bases). The germline V gene has CDR1 SGHTA and CDR2 FQGNSA. The CDR3 consists of 16 residues. V was cut by 5 bases and J by 0 bases, with 16 bases left in between.

The rearrangement links TRBV18 to TRBJ1-5; the match to TRBD1 covers 12 bases. In germline, CDR1 is KGHSH, CDR2 LQKENI. The ends lost 5 bases at V and 5 bases at J; junction bases unmatched: 4. The CDR3 covers 15 residues. As DNA, the CDR3 is TGTGCCAGCTCATCCGGGACAGGGGGCGATCAGCCCCAGCATTTT. Encoded protein: CASSSGTGGDQPQHF.

The V call is TRBV7-9, the J call TRBJ1-1, with 7 nucleotides matching TRBD1. The CDR3 spans 15 residues. CDR1 is SEHNR, CDR2 FQNEAQ, per germline (reference sequence). The V segment lost 5 bases and the J segment 1 base; nucleotides outside the gene matches: 7. The CDR3 coding sequence is TGTGCCAGCAGCCCGACAGGGTGGGGGAACACTGAAGCTTTCTTT. Residues: CASSPTGWGNTEAFF.

V and J are TRBV2 and TRBJ2-7; 7 nucleotides match TRBD1. CDR1 is SNHLY, CDR2 FYNNEI, per germline. The CDR3 has 12 residues. After removal of 5 bases from V and 3 bases from J, the junction contained 1 base not matched to a gene. The CDR3: CASSRTGYEQYF. DNA for the CDR3: TGTGCCAGCAGTAGGACAGGCTACGAGCAGTACTTC.

The rearrangement uses TRBV11-1 and TRBJ1-4, with TRBD1 matching 9 bases. The CDR3 is 16 residues long. The V gene's germline CDR1 is SGHAT and CDR2 FQDESV (reference sequence). Trimming took 5 bases from V and 10 from J; bases not matched to a gene: 14. The CDR3 is CASSQDRGITIGKLFF. The CDR3, as DNA: TGTGCCAGCAGCCAAGACAGGGGGATCACCATAGGAAAACTGTTTTTT.

This chain uses TRBV10-1 with TRBJ2-3; 7 bases fit TRBD2. Germline V gene sequence: CDR1 WNHNN, CDR2 SYGVQD (reference sequence). The CDR3 is 15 amino acids. After removal of 0 bases from V and 3 bases from J, the junction contained 3 bases not matched to a gene. CDR3 DNA: TGCGCCAGCAGTGAGTCGAGGGAGGGAACAGATACGCAGTATTTT. It yields the protein CASSESREGTDTQYF.

The rearrangement joins TRBV5-1 to TRBJ1-1; D might be TRBD1 (6 bases). This CDR3 region has 15 residues. Germline-derived CDR1 and CDR2 are SGHRS and YFSETQ. Trimming cost V 0 bases and J 0 bases, with 9 bases left between them. The CDR3 spells CASSLAGVVNTEAFF. The CDR3 DNA sequence: TGCGCCAGCAGCTTGGCAGGGGTCGTGAACACTGAAGCTTTCTTT. Filled out from reference TRBV5-1 and TRBJ1-1, the complete variable domain reads KAGVTQTPRYLIKTRGQQVTLSCSPISGHRSVSWYQQTPGQGLQFLFEYFSETQRNKGNFPGRFSGRQFSNSRSEMNVSTLELGDSALYLCASSLAGVVNTEAFFGQGTRLTVV.